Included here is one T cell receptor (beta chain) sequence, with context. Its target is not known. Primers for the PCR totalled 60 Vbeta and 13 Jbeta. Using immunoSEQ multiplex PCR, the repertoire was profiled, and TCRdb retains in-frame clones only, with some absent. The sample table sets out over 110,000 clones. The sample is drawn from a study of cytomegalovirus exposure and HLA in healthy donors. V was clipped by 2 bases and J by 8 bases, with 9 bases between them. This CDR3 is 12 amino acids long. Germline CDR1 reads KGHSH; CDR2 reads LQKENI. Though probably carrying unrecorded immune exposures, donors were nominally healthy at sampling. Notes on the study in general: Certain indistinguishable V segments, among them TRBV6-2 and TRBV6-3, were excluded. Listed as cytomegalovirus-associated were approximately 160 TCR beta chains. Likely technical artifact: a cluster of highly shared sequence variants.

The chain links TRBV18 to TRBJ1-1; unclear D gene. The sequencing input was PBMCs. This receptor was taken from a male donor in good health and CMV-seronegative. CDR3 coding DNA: TGTGCCAGCTCACCAGACAAGTCCGAAGCTTTCTTT. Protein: CASSPDKSEAFF.